These 20 T cell receptor beta chains originate from one sample sequenced in a study of blood T cells in healthy people across ages. Through a sample-barcoded 5' primer and a J-beta primer mix, a second PCR was run for roughly 7 to 12 cycles. A single record per CDR3 protein comes from TCRdb applying MiXCR to the 5' RACE reads. The sample lists about 800,000 distinct CDR3 sequences, roughly 64% seen once, with approximately 20% in the top ten. Sequenced sample: blood. The receptors here all came from a man under 40 in good health.

The chain has TRBV5-1 and TRBJ1-2; 8 bases line up with TRBD1. Germline lookup yields CDR1 SGHRS and CDR2 YFSETQ. J lost 0 bases, V lost 4 bases, and 8 bases had no gene match. The CDR3 is 16 amino acids. In DNA, the CDR3 is TGCGCCAGCAGCCAAAGACAGGGGCCCTCTAACTATGGCTACACCTTC. It yields the protein CASSQRQGPSNYGYTF.

This sequence joins TRBV28 and TRBJ1-1; the D is unclear. This CDR3 is built from 11 residues. Trimming pared 4 bases from V and 8 bases from J, leaving 8 bases between. The V gene's germline CDR1 is MDHEN and CDR2 SYDVKM. Here the CDR3 reads CASSSAAEAFF. The CDR3 nucleotides read TGTGCCAGCAGTTCAGCAGCAGAAGCTTTCTTT.

J is TRBJ2-7 and V is TRBV29-1; D may be TRBD1 (6 bases). Judging by the DNA end, TRBJ2-5 fits better; the J call may be wrong. Germline CDR1 is SQVTM and CDR2 is ANQGSEA. The length of the CDR3 is 12 residues. The CDR3 spells CSVGTGRETQYF. DNA of the CDR3: TGCAGCGTTGGTACAGGGCGGGAGACCCAGTACTTC.

The rearrangement joins TRBV28 to TRBJ1-5; D remains unclear. Germline V gene lookup returns CDR1 MDHEN and CDR2 SYDVKM. This CDR3 has 16 amino acids. The ends were cut back, 5 bases at V and 7 bases at J, with 21 bases in the middle. The CDR3 here is CASSPPGGGRKQPQHF. The CDR3 DNA is TGTGCCAGCAGTCCCCCGGGTGGCGGGAGGAAACAGCCCCAGCATTTT.

This clonotype showed up just once. At one end, the junction sequence differs from germline, possibly due to a read error. The chain employs TRBV20-1 and TRBJ1-2, with D unclear. This CDR3 has 14 residues. Germline CDR1 and CDR2: DFQATT and SNEGSKA (reference sequence). In DNA form, the CDR3 reads TGCAGTGCTAGGGTCTCGGGCAGGAAGGATGGCTCCACCTTC. It specifies CSARVSGRKDGSTF.

This chain links TRBV6-2 or TRBV6-3 with TRBJ2-5, with D maybe TRBD2 (5 bases). The germline CDR1 and CDR2 sequences are MNHEY and SVGEGT. V was trimmed by 7 bases and J by 5 bases, leaving 17 bases between them. CDR3 size: 14 residues. The CDR3 DNA reads as TGTGCCAGCACCAGGACTGAGCTCCGGGAGACCCAGTACTTC. It specifies CASTRTELRETQYF.

In DNA form, the CDR3 reads TGTGCCACCAGTTCTGGGGGTACTGGGGCCAACGTCCTGACTTTC. It codes for CATSSGGTGANVLTF. The genes are TRBV15 and TRBJ2-6, with D perhaps being TRBD1 or TRBD2 (5 bases each). V dropped 6 bases and J dropped 2 bases, with 11 bases sitting between them. The CDR3 totals 15 residues. Germline CDR1 is LNHNV and CDR2 is YYDKDF (reference sequence). Full variable domain (outside the CDR3, taken from reference TRBV15 and TRBJ2-6): DAMVIQNPRYQVTQFGKPVTLSCSQTLNHNVMYWYQQKSSQAPKLLFHYYDKDFNNEADTPDNFQSRRPNTSFCFLDIRSPGLGDTAMYLCATSSGGTGANVLTFGAGSRLTVL.

This clonotype was picked up many times. The chain links TRBV29-1 to TRBJ1-2; D is perhaps TRBD1 (5 bases). The CDR3 extends over 12 amino acids. Trimming cost V 4 bases and J 4 bases, with 10 bases left between them. Germline CDR1 and CDR2: SQVTM and ANQGSEA. In DNA, the CDR3 is TGCAGCGTTGGTAGCGGGGGCTATGGCTACACCTTC. It codes for CSVGSGGYGYTF.

This clonotype was observed a handful of times. This chain uses TRBV11-2 with TRBJ2-4; D is ambiguous. The end of the DNA fits TRBJ2-7 better, so the J call may be wrong. Germline-derived CDR1 and CDR2 are SGHAT and FQNNGV. The CDR3 covers 15 residues. The DNA of the CDR3 is TGTGCCAGCAGCTTAGGGGCGGTCAGAGCCTACGAGCAGTACTTC. Protein sequence: CASSLGAVRAYEQYF.

The rearrangement uses TRBV7-9 and TRBJ2-5; a weak D match, TRBD2 (6 bases). This CDR3 region has 15 residues. From germline, CDR1 is SEHNR and CDR2 FQNEAQ (reference sequence). The V gene lost 5 bases and the J gene lost 2 bases, with 15 bases spanning the gap. The CDR3 loop is CASSPTGTSQETQYF. The CDR3 DNA sequence: TGTGCCAGCAGCCCAACCGGGACTTCACAAGAGACCCAGTACTTC.

The chain recombines TRBV20-1 with TRBJ2-4, with 13 bases that match TRBD2. The J call may be incorrect, as the DNA end agrees better with TRBJ2-7. The CDR3 has 19 amino acids. The V gene's germline CDR1 is DFQATT and CDR2 SNEGSKA (reference sequence). CDR3 in DNA: TGCAGTGCTAGAGATCGGCGACTCGGACTAGCGGGAGTAGGCAACGAGCAGTACTTC. As protein: CSARDRRLGLAGVGNEQYF.

V gene TRBV7-2 combines with J gene TRBJ2-3; perhaps TRBD1 as D (6 bases). V was shortened by 5 bases and J by 0 bases, with 12 bases between the two germline ends. Germline V gene lookup returns CDR1 SGHTA and CDR2 FQGNSA. This CDR3 region has 15 residues. The CDR3 nucleotides read TGTGCCAGCAGCCTAGACAGGCAGAGCACAGATACGCAGTATTTT. Protein: CASSLDRQSTDTQYF.

The V and J genes are TRBV15 and TRBJ2-5; D not resolved. The J call is in doubt because the DNA end fits TRBJ2-7 better. This CDR3 region has 13 residues. Germline values: CDR1 LNHNV, CDR2 YYDKDF (reference sequence). The CDR3 bases are TGTGCCACCAGCAGAGGATTCACCTCCGAGCAGTACTTC. Its translation: CATSRGFTSEQYF.

The DNA of the CDR3 is TGTGCCAGCAGCTCCGACTTGAATTCACCCCTCCACTTT. Translated: CASSSDLNSPLHF. The rearrangement joins TRBV7-6 to TRBJ1-6, with D hard to call. The V gene lost 4 bases and the J gene lost 7 bases, with 8 bases spanning the gap. The CDR3 length is 13 residues. From germline, CDR1 is SGHVS and CDR2 FNYEAQ.

The V gene is TRBV27, the J gene TRBJ1-1; TRBD1 is a possible D gene (5 bases). Germline V gene sequence: CDR1 MNHEY, CDR2 SMNVEV (reference sequence). V was pared by 5 bases and J by 11 bases, with 18 bases between. This CDR3 contains 13 residues. CDR3 in amino acids: CASSADSRASAFF. In nucleotides, the CDR3 is TGTGCCAGCAGTGCCGACAGCCGGGCCTCGGCTTTCTTT.

The chain has TRBV7-8 and TRBJ2-7; 9 bases agree with TRBD2. This CDR3 has 19 residues. Germline V gives CDR1 SGHVS, CDR2 FQNEAQ. With V trimmed by 0 bases and J by 0 bases, 12 bases remained unmatched. CDR3 protein: CASSLAGVAGASSSYEQYF. The CDR3 nucleotides read TGTGCCAGCAGCTTAGCGGGGGTAGCGGGGGCTTCAAGCTCCTACGAGCAGTACTTC.

In its sample, this clonotype was seen once. The rearrangement joins TRBV7-2 to TRBJ2-1; a weak D match, TRBD2 (5 bases). Germline V CDR1 and CDR2: SGHTA, FQGNSA. V lost 2 bases to trimming and J lost 8 bases, with 19 bases between them. CDR3 length equals 16 residues. The CDR3 DNA reads TGTGCCAGCAGCTTAAACCCCCTGTCCTCGGGGTATGAGCAGTTCTTC. Translation gives CASSLNPLSSGYEQFF.

This clonotype was observed a handful of times. The chain carries TRBV29-1 and TRBJ1-2, with 7 positions matching TRBD1. CDR3 length equals 14 residues. Losses at the gene ends were 6 bases for V and 3 bases for J; bases not matched to a gene: 10. The germline V gene has CDR1 SQVTM and CDR2 ANQGSEA. The CDR3 loop reads CSVTLTGFDYGYTF. DNA for the CDR3: TGCAGCGTGACCCTGACAGGGTTTGACTATGGCTACACCTTC.

The chain links TRBV7-2 to TRBJ1-2; no definite D call. This CDR3 is built from 13 residues. Trimming took 5 bases from V and 6 from J, leaving 13 bases between them. Germline CDR1 reads SGHTA; CDR2 reads FQGNSA. CDR3 protein: CASSHPTSHGYTF. The CDR3 coding sequence is TGTGCCAGCAGCCATCCAACCTCTCATGGCTACACCTTC.

This chain joins TRBV5-6 and TRBJ1-2, with 8 bases aligning to TRBD1. This CDR3 has 14 amino acids. V lost 6 bases to trimming and J lost 6 bases; unmatched junction nucleotides: 10. Germline V gene sequence: CDR1 SGHDT, CDR2 YYEEEE. As DNA, the CDR3 is TGTGCCAGCACCCTTTCCGGGACAGGTGATGGCTACACCTTC. Its translation is CASTLSGTGDGYTF.